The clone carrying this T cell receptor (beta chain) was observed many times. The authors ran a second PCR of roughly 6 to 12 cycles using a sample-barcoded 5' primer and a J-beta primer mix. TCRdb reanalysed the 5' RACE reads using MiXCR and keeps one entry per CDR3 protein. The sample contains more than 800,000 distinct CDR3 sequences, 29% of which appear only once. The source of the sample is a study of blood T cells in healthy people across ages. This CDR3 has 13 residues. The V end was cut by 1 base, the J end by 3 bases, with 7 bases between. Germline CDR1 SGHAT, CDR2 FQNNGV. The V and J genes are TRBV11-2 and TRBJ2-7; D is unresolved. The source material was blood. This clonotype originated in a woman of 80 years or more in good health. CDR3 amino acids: CASSLGNGYEQYF. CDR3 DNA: TGTGCCAGCAGCTTAGGGAACGGCTACGAGCAGTACTTC. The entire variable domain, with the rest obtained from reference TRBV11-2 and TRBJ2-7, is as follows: EAGVAQSPRYKIIEKRQSVAFWCNPISGHATLYWYQQILGQGPKLLIQFQNNGVVDDSQLPKDRFSAERLKGVDSTLKIQPAKLEDSAVYLCASSLGNGYEQYFGPGTRLTVT.